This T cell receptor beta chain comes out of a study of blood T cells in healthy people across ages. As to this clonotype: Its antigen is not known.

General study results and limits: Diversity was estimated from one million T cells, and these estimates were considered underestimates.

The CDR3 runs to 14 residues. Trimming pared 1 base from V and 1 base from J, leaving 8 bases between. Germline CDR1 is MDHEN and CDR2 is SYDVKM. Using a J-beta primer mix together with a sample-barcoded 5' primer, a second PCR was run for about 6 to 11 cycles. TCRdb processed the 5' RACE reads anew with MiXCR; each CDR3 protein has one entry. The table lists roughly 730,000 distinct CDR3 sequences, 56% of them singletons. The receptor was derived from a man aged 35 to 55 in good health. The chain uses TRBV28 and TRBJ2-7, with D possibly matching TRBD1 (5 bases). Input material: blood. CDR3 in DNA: TGTGCCAGCAGTTTATCACAGGCATCCTACGAGCAGTACTTC. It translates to CASSLSQASYEQYF.